The clone carrying this T cell receptor (beta chain) was observed at least ten times. First-strand cDNA used TRAV- and TRBV-specific primers, covering alpha and beta chains. TCRs underwent roughly 19 PCR cycles of amplification with a constant-region primer and V-primer adapter. By in vitro transcription, the isolated mRNA was amplified. Each CDR3 protein is one row after TCRdb ran MiXCR on the reads. Seen here are about 82,000 distinct CDR3 sequences, 15% to 20% observed once, and the top ten hold less than 6%. After removal of 5 bases from V and 6 bases from J, the junction contained 9 bases not matched to a gene. The CDR3 loop spans 15 amino acids. CDR1 and CDR2 from the germline V gene are LNHDA and SQIVND (reference sequence). The sample originates from a study of low-dose radiotherapy and immunotherapy resistance in tumors. As for the study in general: Individuals in Cohort 2 had 1 Gy per fraction every two weeks, adding up to 13 Gy over 26 weeks. Every six weeks patients received intravenous ipilimumab 1 mg/kg, and every two weeks they received intravenous nivolumab 240 mg.

Time point indicated: before trial treatment. Every donor was treated with nivolumab, ipilimumab, aspirin, low-dose cyclophosphamide and also low-dose radiotherapy. V is TRBV19 and J is TRBJ2-2; 7 nucleotides agree with TRBD1. Sample: PBMCs, taken before treatment. The TCR comes from a male donor with prostate cancer. CDR3 in amino acids: CASSSKRQGSGELFF. For the CDR3, the DNA is TGTGCCAGTAGTTCAAAGCGACAGGGCTCCGGGGAGCTGTTTTTT.